The present TCR beta chain was sequenced within a study of blood T cell repertoires in COVID-19. Study at large: The samples span acute and convalescent COVID-19 from the United States, Italy and Spain. Sample material is recorded as cDNA or gDNA derived from T cells, B-cell-depleted T cells, or PBMCs.

How the authors handled the data: For nucleated cells, counts were estimated from reference gene primer amplification. The assay was immunoSEQ multiplex PCR, and TCRdb's table has in-frame clones only and misses some. The V and J calls and the clone size are those of that table, but D and trimming were determined from the DNA. The table includes about 33,000 clones, about 86% detected once. Looked up from germline, CDR1 is MNHEY and CDR2 is SVGEGT. This CDR3 has 19 residues. With 2 bases clipped from V and 1 base from J, the junction kept 12 bases outside the gene matches. The specimen was peripheral blood. This receptor was obtained from a human donor in a cohort sampled during active COVID-19. This chain joins TRBV6-2 or TRBV6-3 and TRBJ2-3, with 10 nucleotides matching TRBD2. CDR3 DNA: TGTGCCAGCAGTTACCGGTTCGGGCTAGCGGGGGAAGGCACAGATACGCAGTATTTT. Its translation: CASSYRFGLAGEGTDTQYF.